The T cell receptor beta chain under discussion was sequenced for a study of tumor and adjacent non-tumor tissue in lung cancer. At the level of the study: The cohort had approximately 12 adenocarcinoma, 2 squamous cell and 1 small cell patients.

A remark on this clonotype: Since no conserved phenylalanine or tryptophan closes the CDR3, a read error is the likely cause. The DNA is omitted, as the CDR3 cannot be located on it reliably, and the CDR3 follows TCRdb's listing.

TCRbeta libraries were built with three rounds of nested PCR, modified from ARM-PCR. Each CDR3 protein gets one entry after TCRdb re-called the multiplex PCR reads with MiXCR. This sample has 75,000 to 95,000 distinct CDR3 sequences, with approximately 77% found just once. RNA was extracted from bulk tissue without any cell sorting. Sequencing was performed on lung tumor tissue. The sequence was obtained from a woman aged 35 to 49 with non-small cell lung cancer.

The CDR3 is CGSSYTTGGDQPQHS. This rearrangement joins TRBV6-5 to TRBJ1-5; the table's D call TRBD1 went unverified against the DNA. The CDR3 has 15 residues if both end residues are counted. Germline values: CDR1 MNHEY, CDR2 SVGAGI.